This T cell receptor (beta chain) comes out of a study of control samples from healthy donors and cancer patients. CDR1 and CDR2 from the germline V gene are KGHSH and LQKENI. This CDR3 contains 14 residues. Between the trimmed V and J ends, which lost 1 base and 3 bases, there was a span of 10 bases. Some clones are missing from TCRdb's copy, which holds only in-frame ones; the method was immunoSEQ multiplex PCR. The profile shows 130,000 to 150,000 clones, 85% to 95% of them singletons. The sequence was collected from a man aged 55 to 70 with colorectal cancer. The genes are TRBV18 and TRBJ2-7; D may be TRBD1 (5 bases). The specimen sequenced was PBMCs. The CDR3 sequence is CASSPQGADYEQYF. The CDR3 DNA sequence: TGTGCCAGCTCACCACAAGGGGCCGACTACGAGCAGTACTTC.